This T cell receptor beta chain was retrieved from a study of cytomegalovirus exposure and HLA in healthy donors. As for the study in general: Among 350 to 500 genotyped donors, more than 65% fell in the Caucasian-associated ancestry cluster. Study-level findings and limits: Later on, analysis showed that most CMV-associated TCR beta chains appeared to be HLA-restricted.

The PCR used 60 Vbeta and 13 Jbeta primers. Here immunoSEQ multiplex PCR was the method, and the copy in TCRdb shows in-frame clones only, minus some. This repertoire shows 55,000 to 80,000 clones, approximately 82% found once; its top ten account for under 2.5%. The CDR3 is 14 residues long. The germline V gene encodes CDR1 LNHDA and CDR2 SQIVND (reference sequence). The V segment lost 2 bases and the J segment 2 bases; nucleotides outside the gene matches: 2. A note on this clone: The antigen is not known.

The receptor was isolated from a man aged 18 to 29 in good health and CMV-seronegative. The gene calls are TRBV19 and TRBJ2-7; 8 bases line up with TRBD2. Material: PBMCs. The CDR3: CASSISGGTYEQYF. CDR3 coding DNA: TGTGCCAGTAGTATAAGCGGGGGCACCTACGAGCAGTACTTC.